The 3 T cell receptor beta chains below were found in one sample sequenced in a study of T-cell reconstitution after alpha-beta-depleted transplantation in children. Preparation of the TCRbeta library used unique molecular identifiers. One entry per CDR3 protein, called by TCRdb with MiXCR from the PCR reads. The sample carries about 250,000 distinct CDR3 sequences, 24% recorded once. The sample consisted of PBMCs, mostly from graft donor cells, taken 360 days after TCRalphabeta/CD19-depleted stem cell transplant. The receptors come from a female patient between 2 and 15 years old who had a stem cell transplant for congenital amegakaryocytic thrombocytopenia, so the T cells may come from the graft donor.

This clonotype was counted between two and nine times. The gene calls are TRBV28 and TRBJ1-1; TRBD1 agrees at 8 bases. Germline CDR1 MDHEN, CDR2 SYDVKM. This CDR3 has 12 residues. With V trimmed by 8 bases and J by 4 bases, 3 bases remained unmatched. CDR3 sequence reads: CASRTGGTEAFF. The CDR3 nucleotides read TGTGCCAGCCGAACAGGGGGCACTGAAGCTTTCTTT.

The rearrangement links TRBV3-1 to TRBJ2-1, with TRBD2 matching over 13 bases. The germline CDR1 and CDR2 sequences are LGHDT and YNNKEL (reference sequence). Trimming removed 2 bases from V and 4 bases from J; junction bases left unmatched: 8. CDR3 length: 18 residues. The CDR3 DNA sequence: TGTGCCAGCAGCCAACCGGGACTAGCGGGAATCTCGTACAATGAGCAGTTCTTC. Translated, it gives CASSQPGLAGISYNEQFF.

This clonotype was seen ten or more times. The V gene is TRBV7-7, the J gene TRBJ2-2, with 8 bases aligning to TRBD2. Germline CDR1 is SSHAT and CDR2 is FNYEAQ (reference sequence). The CDR3 is 15 residues long. The ends lost 5 bases at V and 6 bases at J; junction bases unmatched: 8. The CDR3 bases are TGTGCCAGCAGCCTCGGACTAGCCAAAGCCGGGGAGCTGTTTTTT. This codes for CASSLGLAKAGELFF.